The present T cell receptor (beta chain) was sequenced within a study of cytomegalovirus exposure and HLA in healthy donors. Libraries were prepared by immunoSEQ multiplex PCR; TCRdb keeps only in-frame clonotypes and omits some of them. The sample includes roughly 350,000 clones, just over 85% of them seen just once. Study findings and constraints: The study put 150 to 200 TCR beta chains on its list as cytomegalovirus-associated.

On this clone: Its antigen remains unidentified.

The CDR3 sequence is 14 residues long. CDR1 is MNHEY and CDR2 is SMNVEV in the germline V gene (reference sequence). The ends were cut back, 0 bases at V and 1 base at J, with 7 bases in the middle. A roughly 120-subject validation cohort, separate from the 666-subject first cohort, supplied the donors. Sequenced sample: PBMCs. The rearrangement uses TRBV27 and TRBJ2-7, with D maybe TRBD2 (5 bases). The sequence came from a woman aged 18-29 years in good health and CMV-seronegative. The CDR3 spells CASSLSGGSYEQYF. In nucleotides, the CDR3 is TGTGCCAGCAGTTTATCGGGCGGGTCCTACGAGCAGTACTTC.